The clone carrying this T cell receptor (beta chain) was seen only once. The data were obtained in a study of shared clonotypes between healthy human individuals. Overall study context: There were three CD4 naive, three CD4 memory, two CD8 naive and one CD8 memory plates per donor.

Using immunoSEQ multiplex PCR, the repertoire was profiled, and TCRdb retains in-frame clones only, with some absent. The data show fewer than 3 million clones, about 90% seen once. The sequenced sample was naive CD4+ T cells from PBMCs. Subset here: CD45RA+ positively selected. This receptor was identified in a man in his late teens or twenties in good health. Some clones in this sample may be carry-over from other donors' samples.

The CDR3 DNA sequence: TGTGCCAGCAGTTTTGGGGGGGCGAGAGAGACCCAGTACTTC. As protein: CASSFGGARETQYF. J is TRBJ2-5 and V is TRBV28; TRBD2 might be the D (7 bases). The V gene's germline CDR1 is MDHEN and CDR2 SYDVKM. This CDR3 has 14 amino acids. Trimming took 3 bases from V and 4 from J, leaving 12 bases between them.